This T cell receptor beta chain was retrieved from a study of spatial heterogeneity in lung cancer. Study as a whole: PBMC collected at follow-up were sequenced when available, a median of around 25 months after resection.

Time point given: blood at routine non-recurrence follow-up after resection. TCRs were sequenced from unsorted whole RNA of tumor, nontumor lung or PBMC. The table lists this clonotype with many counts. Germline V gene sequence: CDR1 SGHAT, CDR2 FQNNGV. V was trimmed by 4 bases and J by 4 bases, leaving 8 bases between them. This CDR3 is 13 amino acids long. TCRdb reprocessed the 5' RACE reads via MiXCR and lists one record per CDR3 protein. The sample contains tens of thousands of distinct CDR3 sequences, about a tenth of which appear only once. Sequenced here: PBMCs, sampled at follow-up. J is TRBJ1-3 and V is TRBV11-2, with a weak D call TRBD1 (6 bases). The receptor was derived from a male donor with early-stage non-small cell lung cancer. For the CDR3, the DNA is TGTGCCAGCAGCTCGGACAGAGGAAACACCATATATTTT. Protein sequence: CASSSDRGNTIYF. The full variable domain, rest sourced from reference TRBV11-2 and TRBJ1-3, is EAGVAQSPRYKIIEKRQSVAFWCNPISGHATLYWYQQILGQGPKLLIQFQNNGVVDDSQLPKDRFSAERLKGVDSTLKIQPAKLEDSAVYLCASSSDRGNTIYFGEGSWLTVV.